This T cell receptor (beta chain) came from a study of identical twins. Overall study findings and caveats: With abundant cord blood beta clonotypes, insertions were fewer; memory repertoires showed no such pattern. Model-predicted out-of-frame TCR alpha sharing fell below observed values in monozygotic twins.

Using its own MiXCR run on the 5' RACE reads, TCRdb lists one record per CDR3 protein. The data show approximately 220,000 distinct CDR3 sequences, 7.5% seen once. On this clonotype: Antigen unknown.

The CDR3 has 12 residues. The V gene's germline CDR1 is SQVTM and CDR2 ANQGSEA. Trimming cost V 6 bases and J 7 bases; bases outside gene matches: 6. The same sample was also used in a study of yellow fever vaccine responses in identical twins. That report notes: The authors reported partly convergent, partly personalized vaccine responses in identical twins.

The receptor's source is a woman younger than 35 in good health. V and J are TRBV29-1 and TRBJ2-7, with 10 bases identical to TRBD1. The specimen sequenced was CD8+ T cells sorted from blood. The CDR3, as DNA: TGCAGCGTGAGACAGGGGGCCGGGGAGCAGTACTTC. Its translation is CSVRQGAGEQYF.